Listed here is a single T cell receptor beta chain. The antigen remains undetermined. Genes here carry mouse names. The CDR3 end lies 1 residue beyond the end of the read and is filled in from the germline J gene. Other nucleotide sequences in the sample specify the same CDR3. CDR1 and CDR2 from the germline V gene are GKSSPN and SITVG. There are 14 residues in the CDR3. The V end was cut by 0 bases, the J end by 0 bases, with 7 bases between. This sample was taken from a study of tissue T cells after allogeneic stem cell transplantation. General study results and limits: Only a limited share of tissue TCRs appeared in blood or spleen. Which tissue TCRs were alloreactive or antigen-specific was not determined. Some clones might be persisting host cells. Motif-based clustering found tissue-specific repertoire signatures shared across patients, though few clones were shared.

TCRbeta CDR3 was sequenced at survey depth with template counts. Some clones are missing from TCRdb's copy, which holds only in-frame ones; the method was immunoSEQ multiplex PCR. This table holds over 45,000 clones, over 70% found once. The source material was sorted cells pooled from one or two spleens. The chain is built from TRBV31 and TRBJ2-3; D is unclear. The sequence came from a pool of C57BL/6 mice in good health. The part of the CDR3 DNA that was read is TGTGCCTGGAGTCTAGGCAGTAGTGCAGAAACGCTGTAT. It specifies CAWSLGSSAETLY. In full, the CDR3 reads CAWSLGSSAETLYF.